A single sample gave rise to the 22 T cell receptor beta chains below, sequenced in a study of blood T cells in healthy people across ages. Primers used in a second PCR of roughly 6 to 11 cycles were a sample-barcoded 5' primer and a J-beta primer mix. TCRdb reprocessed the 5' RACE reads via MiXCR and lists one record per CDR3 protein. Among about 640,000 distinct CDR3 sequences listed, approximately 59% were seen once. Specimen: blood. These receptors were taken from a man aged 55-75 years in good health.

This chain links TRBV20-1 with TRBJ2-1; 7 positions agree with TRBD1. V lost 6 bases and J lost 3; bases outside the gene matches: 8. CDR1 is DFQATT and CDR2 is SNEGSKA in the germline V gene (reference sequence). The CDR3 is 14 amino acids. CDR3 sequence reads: CSADSGQIYNEQFF. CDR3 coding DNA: TGCAGTGCCGATTCGGGACAGATCTACAATGAGCAGTTCTTC.

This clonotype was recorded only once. The CDR3 DNA follows: TGCGCCAGCAGCTTGATAGGCAGGGTGACGGATTCACCCCTCCACTTT. This codes for CASSLIGRVTDSPLHF. The V gene is TRBV5-1, the J gene TRBJ1-6, with D possibly matching TRBD1 (5 bases). CDR1 and CDR2 (germline): SGHRS, YFSETQ. Trimming removed 1 base from V and 8 bases from J, with 16 bases in between. The CDR3 runs 16 residues.

This chain's CDR3 is CSARVLTSEGVDGEQYF. The CDR3, as DNA: TGCAGTGCTAGGGTCCTCACTAGCGAGGGGGTGGATGGCGAGCAGTACTTC. The chain joins TRBV20-1 to TRBJ2-1; D is possibly TRBD2 (7 bases). The J call may not be correct, given that the DNA end is closer to TRBJ2-7. CDR3 length equals 17 residues. The V gene's germline CDR1 is DFQATT and CDR2 SNEGSKA (reference sequence).

The DNA for the CDR3 is TGCAGTCGGGGGGGCATCTACAATGAGCAGTTCTTC. Translation: CSRGGIYNEQFF. The chain uses TRBV20-1 and TRBJ2-1; 8 bases are a match to TRBD2. This CDR3 comprises 12 residues. After removal of 8 bases from V and 3 bases from J, the junction contained 3 bases not matched to a gene. Looked up from germline, CDR1 is DFQATT and CDR2 is SNEGSKA (reference sequence).

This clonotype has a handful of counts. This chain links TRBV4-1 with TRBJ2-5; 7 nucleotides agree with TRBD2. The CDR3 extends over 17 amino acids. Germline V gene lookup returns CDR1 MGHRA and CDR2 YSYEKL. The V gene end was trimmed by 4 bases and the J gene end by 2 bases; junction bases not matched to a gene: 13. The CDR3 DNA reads TGCGCCAGCAGCCGTCTTCGTGGACTAGGAGTGCAAGAGACCCAGTACTTC. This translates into CASSRLRGLGVQETQYF.

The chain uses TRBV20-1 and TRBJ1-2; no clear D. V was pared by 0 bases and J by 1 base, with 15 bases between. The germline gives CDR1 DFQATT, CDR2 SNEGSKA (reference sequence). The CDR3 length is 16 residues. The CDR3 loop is CSARDLGAWGNYGYTF. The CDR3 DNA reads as TGCAGTGCTAGAGATTTGGGTGCCTGGGGTAACTATGGCTACACCTTC.

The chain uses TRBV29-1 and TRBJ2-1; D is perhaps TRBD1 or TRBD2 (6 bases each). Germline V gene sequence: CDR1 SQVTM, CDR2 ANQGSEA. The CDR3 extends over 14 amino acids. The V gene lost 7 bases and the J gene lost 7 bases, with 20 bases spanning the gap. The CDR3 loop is CSAEVSGAGNEQFF. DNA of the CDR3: TGCAGCGCCGAAGTCTCGGGGGCTGGGAATGAGCAGTTCTTC.

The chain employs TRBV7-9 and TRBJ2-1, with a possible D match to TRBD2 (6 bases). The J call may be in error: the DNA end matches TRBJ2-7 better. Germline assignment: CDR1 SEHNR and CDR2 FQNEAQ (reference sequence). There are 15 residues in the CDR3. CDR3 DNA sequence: TGTGCCAGCAGCTTTCCCCCTTCGGGGGAAGGCGAGCAGTACTTC. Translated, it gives CASSFPPSGEGEQYF.

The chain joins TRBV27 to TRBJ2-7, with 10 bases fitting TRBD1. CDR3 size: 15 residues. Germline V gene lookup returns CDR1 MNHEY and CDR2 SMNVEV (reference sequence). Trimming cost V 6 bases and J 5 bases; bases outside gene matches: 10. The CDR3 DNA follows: TGTGCCAGCAGAGCGCCGGGACAGGGGATCAACGAGCAGTACTTC. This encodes CASRAPGQGINEQYF.

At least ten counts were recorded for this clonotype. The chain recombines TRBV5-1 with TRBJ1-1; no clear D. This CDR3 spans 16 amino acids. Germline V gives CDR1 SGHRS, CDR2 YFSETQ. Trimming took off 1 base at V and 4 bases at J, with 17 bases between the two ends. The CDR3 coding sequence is TGCGCCAGCAGCTTGCTGCCAGAGGGTTCGGGCACTGAAGCTTTCTTT. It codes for CASSLLPEGSGTEAFF.

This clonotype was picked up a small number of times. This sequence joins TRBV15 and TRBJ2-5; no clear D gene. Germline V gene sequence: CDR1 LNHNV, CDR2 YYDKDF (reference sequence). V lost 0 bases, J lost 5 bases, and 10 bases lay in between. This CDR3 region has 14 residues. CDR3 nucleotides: TGTGCCACCAGCAGAGATTATCGGGCGGAGACCCAGTACTTC. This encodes CATSRDYRAETQYF.

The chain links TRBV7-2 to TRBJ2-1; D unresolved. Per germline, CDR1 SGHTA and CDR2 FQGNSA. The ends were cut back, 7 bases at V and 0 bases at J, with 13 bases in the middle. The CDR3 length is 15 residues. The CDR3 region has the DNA TGTGCCAGCACCAGCAGCCCGAGCTCCTACAATGAGCAGTTCTTC. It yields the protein CASTSSPSSYNEQFF.

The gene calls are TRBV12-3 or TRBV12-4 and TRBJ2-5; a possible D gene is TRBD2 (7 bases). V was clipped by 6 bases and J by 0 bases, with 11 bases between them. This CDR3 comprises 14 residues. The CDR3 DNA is TGTGCCAGCAGGCGGGGGCGAAACCAAGAGACCCAGTACTTC. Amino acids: CASRRGRNQETQYF.

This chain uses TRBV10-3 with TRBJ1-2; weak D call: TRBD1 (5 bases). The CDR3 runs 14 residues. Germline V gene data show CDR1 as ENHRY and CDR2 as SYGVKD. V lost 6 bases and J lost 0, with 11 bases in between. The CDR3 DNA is TGTGCCATCAGAGGGGACGGGTCTAACTATGGCTACACCTTC. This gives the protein CAIRGDGSNYGYTF.

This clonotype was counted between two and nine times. CDR3 coding DNA: TGTGCCAGCAGTGATCGGAGGGGGGCAGATACGCAGTATTTT. Amino acid sequence: CASSDRRGADTQYF. The chain employs TRBV25-1 and TRBJ2-3; D tentatively fits TRBD1 or TRBD2 (6 bases each). The V and J ends lost 3 bases and 4 bases respectively, with 11 bases between them. CDR3 length: 14 residues. Per germline, CDR1 MGHDK and CDR2 SYGVNS. Drawing the rest from reference TRBV25-1 and TRBJ2-3, the complete variable domain is EADIYQTPRYLVIGTGKKITLECSQTMGHDKMYWYQQDPGMELHLIHYSYGVNSTEKGDLSSESTVSRIRTEHFPLTLESARPSHTSQYLCASSDRRGADTQYFGPGTRLTVL.

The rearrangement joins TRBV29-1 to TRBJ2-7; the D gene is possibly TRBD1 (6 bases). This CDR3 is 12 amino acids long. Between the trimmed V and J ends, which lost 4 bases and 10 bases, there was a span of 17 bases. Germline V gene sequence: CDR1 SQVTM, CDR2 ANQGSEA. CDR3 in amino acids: CSVGWDKEAQYF. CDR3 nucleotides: TGCAGCGTTGGGTGGGACAAAGAGGCCCAGTACTTC.

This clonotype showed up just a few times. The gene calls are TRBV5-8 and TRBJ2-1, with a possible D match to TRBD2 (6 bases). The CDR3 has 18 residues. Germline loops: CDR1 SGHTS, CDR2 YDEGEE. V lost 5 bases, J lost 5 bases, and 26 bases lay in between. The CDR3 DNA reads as TGTGCCAGCAGTTCAAACTGGGGATCCGGGACTCTTAACAATGAGCAGTTCTTC. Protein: CASSSNWGSGTLNNEQFF.

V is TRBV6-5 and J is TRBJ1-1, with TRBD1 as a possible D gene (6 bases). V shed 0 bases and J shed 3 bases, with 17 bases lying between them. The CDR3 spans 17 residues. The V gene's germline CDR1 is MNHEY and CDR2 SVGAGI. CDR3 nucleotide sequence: TGTGCCAGCAGTTACTCGGCGGTAGGGGGGCAAGACACTGAAGCTTTCTTT. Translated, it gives CASSYSAVGGQDTEAFF.

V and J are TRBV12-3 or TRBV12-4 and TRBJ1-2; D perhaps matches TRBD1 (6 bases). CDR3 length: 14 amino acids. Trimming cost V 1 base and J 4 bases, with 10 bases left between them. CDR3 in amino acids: CASSLGGLGYGYTF. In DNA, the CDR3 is TGTGCCAGCAGTTTAGGGGGGCTCGGCTATGGCTACACCTTC.

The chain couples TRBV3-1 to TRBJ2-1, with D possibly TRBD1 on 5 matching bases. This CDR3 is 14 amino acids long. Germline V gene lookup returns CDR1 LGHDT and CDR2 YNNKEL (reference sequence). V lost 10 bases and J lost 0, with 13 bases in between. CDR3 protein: CATRAQSSYNEQFF. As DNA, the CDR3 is TGTGCCACCAGGGCACAGAGCTCCTACAATGAGCAGTTCTTC.

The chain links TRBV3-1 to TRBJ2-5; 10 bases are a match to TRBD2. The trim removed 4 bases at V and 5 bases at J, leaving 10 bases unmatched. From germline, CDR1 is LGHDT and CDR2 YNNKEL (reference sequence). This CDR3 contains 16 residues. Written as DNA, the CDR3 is TGTGCCAGCAGCCTATCAGCGGGAGGGGCCGGGGAGACCCAGTACTTC. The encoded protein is CASSLSAGGAGETQYF.

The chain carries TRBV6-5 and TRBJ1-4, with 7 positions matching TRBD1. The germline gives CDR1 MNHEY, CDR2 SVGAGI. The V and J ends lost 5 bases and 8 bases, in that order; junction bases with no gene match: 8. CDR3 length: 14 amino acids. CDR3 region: CASSPDREFEKLFF. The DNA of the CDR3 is TGTGCCAGCAGTCCCGACAGGGAGTTCGAAAAACTGTTTTTT.